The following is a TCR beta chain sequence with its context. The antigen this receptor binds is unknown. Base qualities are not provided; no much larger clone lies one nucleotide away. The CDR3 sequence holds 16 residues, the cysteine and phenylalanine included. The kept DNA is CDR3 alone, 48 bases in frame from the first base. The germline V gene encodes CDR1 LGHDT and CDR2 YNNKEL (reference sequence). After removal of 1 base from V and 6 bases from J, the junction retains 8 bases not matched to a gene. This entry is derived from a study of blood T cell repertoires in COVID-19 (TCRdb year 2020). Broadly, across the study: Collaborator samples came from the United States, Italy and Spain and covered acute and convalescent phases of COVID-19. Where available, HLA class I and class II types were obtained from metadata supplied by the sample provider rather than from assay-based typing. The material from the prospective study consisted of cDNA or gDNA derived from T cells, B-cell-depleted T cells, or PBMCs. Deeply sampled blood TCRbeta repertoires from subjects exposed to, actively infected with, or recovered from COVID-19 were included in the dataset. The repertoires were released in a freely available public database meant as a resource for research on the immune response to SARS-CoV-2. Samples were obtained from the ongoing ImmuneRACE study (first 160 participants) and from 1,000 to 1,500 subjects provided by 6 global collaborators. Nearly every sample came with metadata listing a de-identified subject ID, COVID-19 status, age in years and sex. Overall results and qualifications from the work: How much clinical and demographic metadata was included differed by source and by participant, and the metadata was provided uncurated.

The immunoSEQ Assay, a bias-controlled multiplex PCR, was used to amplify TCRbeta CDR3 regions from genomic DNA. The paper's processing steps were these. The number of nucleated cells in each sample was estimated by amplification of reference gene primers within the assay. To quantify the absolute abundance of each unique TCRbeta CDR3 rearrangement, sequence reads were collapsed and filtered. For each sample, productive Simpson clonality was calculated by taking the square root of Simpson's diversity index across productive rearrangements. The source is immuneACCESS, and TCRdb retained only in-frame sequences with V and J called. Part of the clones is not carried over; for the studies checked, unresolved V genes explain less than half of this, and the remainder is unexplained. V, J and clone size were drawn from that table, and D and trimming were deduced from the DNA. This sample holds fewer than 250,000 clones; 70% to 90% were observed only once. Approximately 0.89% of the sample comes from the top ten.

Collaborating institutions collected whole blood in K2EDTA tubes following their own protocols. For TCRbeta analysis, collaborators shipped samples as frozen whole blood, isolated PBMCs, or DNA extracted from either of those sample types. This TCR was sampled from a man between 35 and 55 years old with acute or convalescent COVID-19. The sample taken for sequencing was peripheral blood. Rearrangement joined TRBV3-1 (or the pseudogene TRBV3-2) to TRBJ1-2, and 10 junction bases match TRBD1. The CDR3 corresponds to CASSQVLTGGADGYTF. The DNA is TGTGCCAGCAGCCAAGTCCTGACAGGGGGCGCGGATGGCTACACCTTC.